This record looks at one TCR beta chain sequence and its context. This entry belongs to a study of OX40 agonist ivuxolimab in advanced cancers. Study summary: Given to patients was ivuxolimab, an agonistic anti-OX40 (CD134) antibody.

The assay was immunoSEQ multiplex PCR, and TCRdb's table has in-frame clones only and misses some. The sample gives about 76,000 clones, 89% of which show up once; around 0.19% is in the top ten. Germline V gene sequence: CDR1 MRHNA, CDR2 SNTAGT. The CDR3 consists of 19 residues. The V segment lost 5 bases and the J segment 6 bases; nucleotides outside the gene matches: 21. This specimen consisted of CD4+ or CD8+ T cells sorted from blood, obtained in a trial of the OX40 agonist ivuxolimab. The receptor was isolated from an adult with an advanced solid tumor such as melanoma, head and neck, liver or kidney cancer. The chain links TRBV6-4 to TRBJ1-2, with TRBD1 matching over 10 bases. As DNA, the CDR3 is TGTGCCAGCAGTCCCAAGCCGATGACAGGGGGCGCCGGGCGTGATGGCTACACCTTC. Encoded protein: CASSPKPMTGGAGRDGYTF.